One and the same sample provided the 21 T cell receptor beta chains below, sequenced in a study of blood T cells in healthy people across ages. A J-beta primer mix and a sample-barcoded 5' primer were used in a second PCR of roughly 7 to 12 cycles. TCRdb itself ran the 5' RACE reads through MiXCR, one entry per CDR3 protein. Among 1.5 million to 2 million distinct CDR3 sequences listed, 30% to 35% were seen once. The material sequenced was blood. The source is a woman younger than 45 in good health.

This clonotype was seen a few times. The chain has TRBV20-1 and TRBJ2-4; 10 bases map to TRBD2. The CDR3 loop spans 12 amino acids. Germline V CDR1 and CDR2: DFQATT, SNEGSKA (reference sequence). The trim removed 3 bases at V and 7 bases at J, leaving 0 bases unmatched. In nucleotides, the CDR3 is TGCAGTGCTAGGACTAGCGGGAACATTCAGTACTTC. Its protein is CSARTSGNIQYF.

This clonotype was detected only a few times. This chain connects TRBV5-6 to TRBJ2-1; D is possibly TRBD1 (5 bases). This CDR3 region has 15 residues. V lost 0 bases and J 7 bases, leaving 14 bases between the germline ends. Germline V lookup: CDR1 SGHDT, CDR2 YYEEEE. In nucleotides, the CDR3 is TGTGCCAGCAGCTTGGTCCGTCAGGGTTGGAATGAGCAGTTCTTC. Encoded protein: CASSLVRQGWNEQFF.

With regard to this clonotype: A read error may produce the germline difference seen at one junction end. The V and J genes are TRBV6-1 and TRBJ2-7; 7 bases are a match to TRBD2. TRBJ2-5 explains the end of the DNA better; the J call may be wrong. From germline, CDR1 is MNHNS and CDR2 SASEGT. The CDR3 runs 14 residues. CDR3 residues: CVSSGGGGTKTQYF. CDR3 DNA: TGTGTCAGCAGTGGTGGGGGGGGTACGAAGACCCAGTACTTC.

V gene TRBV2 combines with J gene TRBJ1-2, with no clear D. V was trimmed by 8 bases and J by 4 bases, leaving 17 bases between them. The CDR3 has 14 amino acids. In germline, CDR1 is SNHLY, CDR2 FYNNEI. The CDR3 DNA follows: TGTGCCAGCTTTGAAGTAACAGAGACCTATGGCTACACCTTC. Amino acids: CASFEVTETYGYTF.

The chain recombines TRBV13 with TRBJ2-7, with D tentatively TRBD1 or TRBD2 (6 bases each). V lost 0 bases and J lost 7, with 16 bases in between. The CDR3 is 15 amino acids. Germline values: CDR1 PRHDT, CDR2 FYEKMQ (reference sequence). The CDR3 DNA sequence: TGTGCCAGCAGCTTAGGGGGTAGCGGCCAGGGGGAGCAGTACTTC. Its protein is CASSLGGSGQGEQYF.

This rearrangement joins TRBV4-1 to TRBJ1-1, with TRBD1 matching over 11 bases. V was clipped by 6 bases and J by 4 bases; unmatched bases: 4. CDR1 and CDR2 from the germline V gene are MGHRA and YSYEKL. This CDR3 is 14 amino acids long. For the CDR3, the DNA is TGCGCCAGCAGGGACAGGGGGCTAGGCACTGAAGCTTTCTTT. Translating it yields CASRDRGLGTEAFF.

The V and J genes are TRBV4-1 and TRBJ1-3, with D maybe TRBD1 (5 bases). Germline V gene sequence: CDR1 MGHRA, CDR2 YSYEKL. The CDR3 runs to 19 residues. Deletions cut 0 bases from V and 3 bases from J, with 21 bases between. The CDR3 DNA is TGCGCCAGCAGCCAAGATCGGCGGGGGTATCGAACTTATGGAAACACCATATATTTT. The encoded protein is CASSQDRRGYRTYGNTIYF.

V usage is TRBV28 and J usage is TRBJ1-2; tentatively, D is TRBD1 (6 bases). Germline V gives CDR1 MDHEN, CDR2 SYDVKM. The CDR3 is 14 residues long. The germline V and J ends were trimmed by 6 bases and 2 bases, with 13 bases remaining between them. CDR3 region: CASSPGVGNYGYTF. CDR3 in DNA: TGTGCCAGCAGCCCAGGGGTGGGGAACTATGGCTACACCTTC.

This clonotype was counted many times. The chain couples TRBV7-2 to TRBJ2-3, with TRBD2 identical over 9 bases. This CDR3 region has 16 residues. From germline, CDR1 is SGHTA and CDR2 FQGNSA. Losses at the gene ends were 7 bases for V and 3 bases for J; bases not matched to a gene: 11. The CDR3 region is CASIPPSGVETDTQYF. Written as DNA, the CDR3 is TGTGCCAGCATTCCCCCTAGCGGGGTGGAAACAGATACGCAGTATTTT.

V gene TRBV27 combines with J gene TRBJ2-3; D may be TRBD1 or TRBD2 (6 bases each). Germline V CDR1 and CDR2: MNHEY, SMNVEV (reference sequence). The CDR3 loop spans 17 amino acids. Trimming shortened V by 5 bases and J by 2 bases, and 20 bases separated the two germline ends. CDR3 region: CASSRTHGGPITDTQYF. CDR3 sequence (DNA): TGTGCCAGCAGTCGGACCCACGGGGGCCCTATCACAGATACGCAGTATTTT.

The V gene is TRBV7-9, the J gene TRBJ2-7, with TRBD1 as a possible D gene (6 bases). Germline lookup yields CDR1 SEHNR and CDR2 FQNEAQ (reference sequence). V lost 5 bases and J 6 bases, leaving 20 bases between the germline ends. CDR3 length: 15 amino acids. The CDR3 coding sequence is TGTGCCAGCAGCACCAACAGGGTCCCGTCCCTCGAGCAGTACTTC. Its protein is CASSTNRVPSLEQYF.

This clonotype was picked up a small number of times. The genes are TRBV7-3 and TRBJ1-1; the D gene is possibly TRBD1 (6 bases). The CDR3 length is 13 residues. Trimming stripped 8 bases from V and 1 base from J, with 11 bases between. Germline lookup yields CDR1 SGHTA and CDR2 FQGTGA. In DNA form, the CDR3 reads TGTGCCAGCGGAGACAGGAAGAACACTGAAGCTTTCTTT. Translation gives CASGDRKNTEAFF.

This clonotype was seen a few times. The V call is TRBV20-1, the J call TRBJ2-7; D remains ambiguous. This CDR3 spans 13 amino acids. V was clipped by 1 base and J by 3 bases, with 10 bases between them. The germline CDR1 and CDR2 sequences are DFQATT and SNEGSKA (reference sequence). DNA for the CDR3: TGCAGTGCTAGAGTGCCGGAAAACTACGAGCAGTACTTC. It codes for CSARVPENYEQYF.

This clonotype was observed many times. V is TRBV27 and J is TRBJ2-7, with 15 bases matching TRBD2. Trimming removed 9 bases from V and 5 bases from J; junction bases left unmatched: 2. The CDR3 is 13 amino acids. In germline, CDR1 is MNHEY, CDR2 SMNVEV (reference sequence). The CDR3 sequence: CASGLAGGDEQYF. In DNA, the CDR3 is TGTGCCAGTGGACTAGCGGGAGGGGACGAGCAGTACTTC.

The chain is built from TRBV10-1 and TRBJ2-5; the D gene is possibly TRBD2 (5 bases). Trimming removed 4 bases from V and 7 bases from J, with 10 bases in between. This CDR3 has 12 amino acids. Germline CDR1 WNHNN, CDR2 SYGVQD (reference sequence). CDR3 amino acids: CASSGEMGTQYF. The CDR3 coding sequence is TGCGCCAGCAGTGGGGAGATGGGGACCCAGTACTTC.

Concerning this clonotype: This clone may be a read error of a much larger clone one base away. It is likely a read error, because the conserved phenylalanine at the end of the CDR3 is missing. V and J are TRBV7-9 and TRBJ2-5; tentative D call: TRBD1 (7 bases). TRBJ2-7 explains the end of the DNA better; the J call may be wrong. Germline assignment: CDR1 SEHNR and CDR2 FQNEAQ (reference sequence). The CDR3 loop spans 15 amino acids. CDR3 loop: CASSLGAGQLYEQYC. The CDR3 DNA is TGTGCCAGCAGCTTAGGCGCGGGACAGCTATACGAGCAGTACTGC.

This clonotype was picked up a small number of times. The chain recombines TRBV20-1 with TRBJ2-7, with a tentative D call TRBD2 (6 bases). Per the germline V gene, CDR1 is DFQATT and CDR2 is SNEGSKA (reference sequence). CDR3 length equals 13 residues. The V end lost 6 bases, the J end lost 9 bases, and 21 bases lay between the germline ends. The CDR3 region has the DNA TGCAGTGCCGAGCTGGGGGGAGAGGTGGGGCAGTACTTC. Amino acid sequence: CSAELGGEVGQYF.

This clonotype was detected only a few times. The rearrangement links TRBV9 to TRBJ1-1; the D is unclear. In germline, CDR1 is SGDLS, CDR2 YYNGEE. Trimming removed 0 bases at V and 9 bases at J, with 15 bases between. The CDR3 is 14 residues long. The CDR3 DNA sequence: TGTGCCAGCAGCGTAGGCCCTCGCGATCCCCAAGCTTTCTTT. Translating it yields CASSVGPRDPQAFF.

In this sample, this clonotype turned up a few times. CDR3 protein: CASSYFQTGNEQFF. CDR3 nucleotides: TGTGCCAGCAGTTACTTCCAAACAGGGAATGAGCAGTTCTTC. This rearrangement joins TRBV6-5 to TRBJ2-1, with D possibly TRBD1 on 6 matching bases. The CDR3 spans 14 residues. V lost 1 base to trimming and J lost 7 bases, with 11 bases between them. CDR1 is MNHEY and CDR2 is SVGAGI in the germline V gene.

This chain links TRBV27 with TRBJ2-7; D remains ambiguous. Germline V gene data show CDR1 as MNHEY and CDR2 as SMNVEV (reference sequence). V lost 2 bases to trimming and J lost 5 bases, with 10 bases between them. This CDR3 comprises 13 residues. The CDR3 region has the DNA TGTGCCAGCAGTTTACGCCGTACACACGAGCAGTACTTC. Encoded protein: CASSLRRTHEQYF.

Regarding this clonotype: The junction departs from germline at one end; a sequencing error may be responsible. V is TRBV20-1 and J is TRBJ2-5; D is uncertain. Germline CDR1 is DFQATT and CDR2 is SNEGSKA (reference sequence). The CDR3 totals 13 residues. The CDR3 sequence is CSARAAIQETQYF. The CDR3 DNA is TGCAGTGCCAGAGCAGCTATCCAAGAGACCCAGTACTTC.